A single sample gave rise to the 18 T cell receptor beta chains below, sequenced in a study of immune heterogeneity within non-small cell lung tumors. Genomic DNA from bulk tumor acted as the template, and about 600 ng was loaded per sample. Biopsy collection occurred during surgery, with several far-apart biopsies per primary tumor. It was patients with untreated, newly diagnosed non-small cell lung cancer who underwent curative surgery. Multiplex PCR employing 32 V and 13 J primers generated amplicons of the TCR beta CDR3. TCRdb re-analysed the multiplex PCR reads in MiXCR, keeping a single row per CDR3 protein. Counted here are about 9,700 distinct CDR3 sequences, 17% occurring once; the ten biggest clones make up more than 3%. The specimen was lung tumor tissue. The source of these receptors is a man aged 35 to 55 with non-small cell lung cancer.

This clonotype ranks as medium-sized. DNA of the CDR3: TGCGCCAGCAGCTTGTGGGGGACAGATCGCGAGCAGTACTTC. Translating gives CASSLWGTDREQYF. J is TRBJ2-7 and V is TRBV5-1, with 7 positions matching TRBD1. Germline values: CDR1 SGHRS, CDR2 YFSETQ. V dropped 1 base and J dropped 6; count of bases not matched to a gene: 7. The CDR3 is 14 residues long.

On this clonotype itself: No conserved phenylalanine or tryptophan is present at the end of the CDR3, so a read error is the likely explanation. Because the CDR3's place on the DNA is in doubt, the DNA is left out and the CDR3 is given as listed by TCRdb. This chain connects TRBV12-3 or TRBV12-4 to TRBJ2-3; the D call TRBD1 from the table was never checked on the DNA. With termini counted, the CDR3 has 14 amino acids. CDR3 sequence: CASSLPPTEQYFGP.

The table lists this clonotype with many counts. The CDR3 DNA follows: TGTGCCAGCAGCCAACTATACGCGGGTAGCGGGGGACATTACTCCTACGAGCAGTACTTC. It codes for CASSQLYAGSGGHYSYEQYF. This chain links TRBV4-2 with TRBJ2-7; 9 bases fit TRBD2. Looked up from germline, CDR1 is LGHNA and CDR2 is YNFKEQ. CDR3 length equals 20 residues. Losses at the gene ends were 2 bases for V and 0 bases for J; bases not matched to a gene: 17.

This clonotype was detected many times. The chain combines TRBV28 with TRBJ2-3, with 7 positions matching TRBD2. The V gene end was trimmed by 7 bases and the J gene end by 4 bases; junction bases not matched to a gene: 17. The length of the CDR3 is 17 residues. Germline CDR1 reads MDHEN; CDR2 reads SYDVKM. CDR3 residues: CASTGPVESGAADTQYF. The CDR3 bases are TGTGCCAGCACCGGTCCGGTTGAGAGCGGGGCCGCAGATACGCAGTATTTT. The full variable domain, with the rest looked up from reference TRBV28 and TRBJ2-3, is DVKVTQSSRYLVKRTGEKVFLECVQDMDHENMFWYRQDPGLGLRLIYFSYDVKMKEKGDIPEGYSVSREKKERFSLILESASTNQTSMYLCASTGPVESGAADTQYFGPGTRLTVL.

In its sample, this clonotype ranks as medium-sized. The chain joins TRBV28 to TRBJ2-2; D remains unclear. Trimming left V 7 bases short and J 1 base short, with 7 bases between. Germline CDR1 and CDR2: MDHEN and SYDVKM. This CDR3 region has 13 residues. The CDR3 region is CASKLLNTGELFF. As DNA, the CDR3 is TGTGCCAGCAAACTTTTGAACACCGGGGAGCTGTTTTTT.

The sample holds many counts of this clonotype. The chain is built from TRBV5-1 and TRBJ2-5; 7 bases match TRBD1. The CDR3 is made up of 15 amino acids. Germline assignment: CDR1 SGHRS and CDR2 YFSETQ. V gave up 4 bases and J gave up 5 bases; unmatched junction bases: 11. The CDR3 DNA is TGCGCCAGCAGCCTAGCAGGGGGATTGGAGGAGACCCAGTACTTC. Translation gives CASSLAGGLEETQYF.

In this sample, this clonotype turned up many times. The chain has TRBV20-1 and TRBJ2-1; TRBD2 matches at 12 bases. The V gene's germline CDR1 is DFQATT and CDR2 SNEGSKA (reference sequence). The V and J ends lost 0 bases and 0 bases, in that order; junction bases with no gene match: 9. The length of the CDR3 is 19 residues. The CDR3 loop is CSARDRRLAGVPSYNEQFF. The DNA of the CDR3 is TGCAGTGCTAGAGATCGGCGACTAGCGGGAGTCCCCTCCTACAATGAGCAGTTCTTC.

This clonotype was observed at least ten times. The chain employs TRBV6-2 or TRBV6-3 and TRBJ2-3, with 13 bases identical to TRBD2. This CDR3 contains 18 residues. Germline V lookup: CDR1 MNHEY, CDR2 SVGEGT. J gave up 1 base and V 2 bases, and 6 bases lay outside the gene matches. Here the CDR3 reads CASSYPRTSGGRTDTQYF. Written as DNA, the CDR3 is TGTGCCAGCAGTTACCCCCGGACTAGCGGGGGACGCACAGATACGCAGTATTTT.

A remark on this clonotype: The CDR3 end shows no conserved phenylalanine or tryptophan, and so a read error is likely. The DNA is omitted, as the CDR3 cannot be located on it reliably, and the CDR3 follows TCRdb's listing. The V call is TRBV28, the J call TRBJ2-3; the DNA was not used to check the table's D call, TRBD1. Per the germline V gene, CDR1 is MDHEN and CDR2 is SYDVKM. The CDR3 numbers 13 amino acids, ends counted. The CDR3 reads CASSFEYEQYFGR.

This clonotype was counted at least ten times. This chain connects TRBV7-9 to TRBJ2-6, with unresolved D. CDR1 SEHNR and CDR2 FQNEAQ come from the germline V gene (reference sequence). Trimming pared 5 bases from V and 4 bases from J, leaving 12 bases between. The CDR3 runs 15 residues. The DNA of the CDR3 is TGTGCCAGCAGCGTAACCCTCGCGGGGGCCAACGTCCTGACTTTC. Its protein is CASSVTLAGANVLTF.

This clonotype turned up a few times. The chain recombines TRBV20-1 with TRBJ2-7; D unclear. The V gene's germline CDR1 is DFQATT and CDR2 SNEGSKA (reference sequence). This CDR3 contains 17 residues. The germline V and J ends were trimmed by 1 base and 2 bases, with 21 bases remaining between them. The CDR3 reads CSARVSESRVDTYEQYF. The CDR3 DNA reads TGCAGTGCTAGAGTCTCTGAGAGCCGGGTGGATACCTACGAGCAGTACTTC.

This chain joins TRBV28 and TRBJ1-1; D gene ambiguous. Trimming pared 5 bases from V and 9 bases from J, leaving 13 bases between. This CDR3 has 12 residues. Germline V gene data show CDR1 as MDHEN and CDR2 as SYDVKM. The CDR3 sequence is CASSRVLYQAFF. CDR3 in DNA: TGTGCCAGCAGTAGGGTCTTATACCAAGCTTTCTTT.

This clonotype is medium-sized (0.01 to 0.1%) in the sample. V and J are TRBV28 and TRBJ1-6, with 9 bases aligning to TRBD1. CDR1 MDHEN and CDR2 SYDVKM come from the germline V gene. The CDR3 is 14 amino acids. Unmatched junction bases numbered 5, after V lost 6 bases and J lost 8 bases. As DNA, the CDR3 is TGTGCCAGCAGGTGGACAGGGGTGGATTCACCCCTCCACTTT. The encoded protein is CASRWTGVDSPLHF.

By share, this clonotype ranks as medium-sized. V gene TRBV6-2 or TRBV6-3 combines with J gene TRBJ1-1, with D perhaps TRBD1 (5 bases). This CDR3 is built from 13 residues. V lost 6 bases and J 4 bases, leaving 12 bases between the germline ends. From germline, CDR1 is MNHEY and CDR2 SVGEGT. The CDR3 region is CASSPGGGTEAFF. The CDR3 bases are TGTGCCAGCAGCCCCGGGGGAGGCACTGAAGCTTTCTTT.

This clonotype is classed as medium-sized. The chain joins TRBV19 to TRBJ1-6; 9 positions agree with TRBD1. Per the germline V gene, CDR1 is LNHDA and CDR2 is SQIVND (reference sequence). Trimming took 0 bases from V and 7 from J; bases not matched to a gene: 4. This CDR3 is 16 amino acids long. This CDR3 is CASSIDPGTGNSPLHF. CDR3 in DNA: TGTGCCAGTAGTATAGACCCCGGGACAGGGAATTCACCCCTCCACTTT.

Ten or more counts support this clonotype. The chain couples TRBV7-9 to TRBJ2-2, with 7 nucleotides matching TRBD1. Germline V gives CDR1 SEHNR, CDR2 FQNEAQ (reference sequence). The CDR3 has 16 amino acids. The V and J ends lost 7 bases and 1 base, in that order; junction bases with no gene match: 9. Written as DNA, the CDR3 is TGTGCCAGCATTTACGGAGGACAGGTGAACACCGGGGAGCTGTTTTTT. It codes for CASIYGGQVNTGELFF. The full variable domain, with the rest looked up from reference TRBV7-9 and TRBJ2-2, is DTGVSQNPRHKITKRGQNVTFRCDPISEHNRLYWYRQTLGQGPEFLTYFQNEAQLEKSRLLSDRFSAERPKGSFSTLEIQRTEQGDSAMYLCASIYGGQVNTGELFFGEGSRLTVL.

This clonotype appeared many times. The chain couples TRBV6-1 to TRBJ2-2, with 7 nucleotides matching TRBD2. The CDR3 is made up of 14 amino acids. In germline, CDR1 is MNHNS, CDR2 SASEGT. V lost 6 bases, J lost 4 bases, and 5 bases stayed unmatched. The CDR3 bases are TGTGCCAGCAGCCCTACTAGCGTCACCGGGGAGCTGTTTTTT. Translating it yields CASSPTSVTGELFF.

This clonotype appeared many times. The V call is TRBV6-2 or TRBV6-3, the J call TRBJ2-2; no reliable D call. V lost 5 bases, J lost 6 bases, and 13 bases lay in between. Germline CDR1 MNHEY, CDR2 SVGEGT. This CDR3 region has 14 residues. CDR3 DNA sequence: TGTGCCAGCAGTCCCCTGGGCGTCGCCGGGGAGCTGTTTTTT. Its translation: CASSPLGVAGELFF.